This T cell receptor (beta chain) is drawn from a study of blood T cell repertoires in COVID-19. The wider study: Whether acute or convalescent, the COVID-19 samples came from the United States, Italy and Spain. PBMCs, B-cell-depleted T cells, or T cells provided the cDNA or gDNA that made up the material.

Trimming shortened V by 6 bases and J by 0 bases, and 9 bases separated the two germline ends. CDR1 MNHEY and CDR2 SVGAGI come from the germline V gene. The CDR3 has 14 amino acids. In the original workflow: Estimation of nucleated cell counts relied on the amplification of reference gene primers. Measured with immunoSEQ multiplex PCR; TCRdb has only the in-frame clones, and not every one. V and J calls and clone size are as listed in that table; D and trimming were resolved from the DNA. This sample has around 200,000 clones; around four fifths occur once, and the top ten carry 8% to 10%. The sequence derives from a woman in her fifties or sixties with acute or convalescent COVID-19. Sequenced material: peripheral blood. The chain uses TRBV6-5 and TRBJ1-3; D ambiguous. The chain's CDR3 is CASRPGVSGNTIYF. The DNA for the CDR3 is TGTGCCAGCAGGCCCGGAGTCTCTGGAAACACCATATATTTT.